The clone carrying this T cell receptor (beta chain) was seen a handful of times. Sample-barcoded 5' priming and a J-beta primer mix drove a second PCR of roughly 6 to 12 cycles. TCRdb analysed the 5' RACE reads with MiXCR anew, one entry per CDR3 protein. The sample shows over 700,000 distinct CDR3 sequences, about 25% of them seen only once. This sample was taken from a study of blood T cells in healthy people across ages. Trimming removed 6 bases from V and 2 bases from J, with 11 bases in between. The germline gives CDR1 KGHDR, CDR2 SFDVKD. The CDR3 is made up of 14 amino acids. The same data also went into a second study, on T cells of mothers and their children. That paper states: In each mother, TCR beta CDR3 reads exceeded 9.5 million; in each child, they numbered around 3 million.

The rearrangement links TRBV24-1 to TRBJ2-3, with D uncertain. The source of this sequence is a boy between 10 and 17 years old in good health. The sequenced sample was blood. The CDR3 nucleotides are TGTGCCACCAGTTCATCTGGGAACACAGATACGCAGTATTTT. Its protein product is CATSSSGNTDTQYF.